This TCR beta chain was observed in a study of a mutant IDH1 vaccine in newly diagnosed glioma. Specified time point: week 5, during vaccination. Vaccine doses each comprised 300 ug of mutant IDH1 20-mer peptide, with topical imiquimod. Tumors from donors were new WHO grade 3 or 4 IDH1-mutant astrocytomas with ATRX loss. The V and J ends lost 3 bases and 6 bases respectively, with 7 bases between them. This CDR3 comprises 11 residues. The germline gives CDR1 SGHKS, CDR2 YYEKEE (reference sequence). Measured with immunoSEQ multiplex PCR; TCRdb has only the in-frame clones, and not every one. There are 50,000 or so clones in the sample; around 84% occur only once, and 7.4% lies in the top ten. Regarding this clone: Antigen: not known.

The TCR was taken from a woman aged 45 to 65 with glioma. V gene TRBV5-5 combines with J gene TRBJ2-7, with D unclear. The starting material was PBMCs, obtained from a glioma patient whose treatment included an IDH1 peptide vaccine. The CDR3 bases are TGTGCCAGCAGCTCCCCCCTCGAGCAGTACTTC. The encoded protein is CASSSPLEQYF.